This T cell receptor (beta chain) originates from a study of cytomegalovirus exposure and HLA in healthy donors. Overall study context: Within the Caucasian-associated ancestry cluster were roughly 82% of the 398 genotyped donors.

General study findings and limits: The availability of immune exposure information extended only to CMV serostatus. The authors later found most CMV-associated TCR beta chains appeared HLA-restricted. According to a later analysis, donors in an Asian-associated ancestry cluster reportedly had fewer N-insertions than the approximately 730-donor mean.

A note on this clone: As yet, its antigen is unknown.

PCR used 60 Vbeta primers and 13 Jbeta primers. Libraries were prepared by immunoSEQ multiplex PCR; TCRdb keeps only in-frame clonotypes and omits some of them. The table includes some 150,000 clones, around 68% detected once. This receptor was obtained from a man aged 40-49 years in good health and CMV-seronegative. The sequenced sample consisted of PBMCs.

As DNA, the CDR3 is TGTGCCAGCAGCGTGGACAGGGTGGCCTACGAGCAGTACTTC. Its translation is CASSVDRVAYEQYF. The chain carries TRBV5-6 and TRBJ2-7; 8 bases agree with TRBD1. V was clipped by 4 bases and J by 2 bases; unmatched bases: 5. The V gene's germline CDR1 is SGHDT and CDR2 YYEEEE. CDR3 size: 14 residues.